Listed below are T cell receptor beta chains from one sample, sequenced in a study of OX40 agonist ivuxolimab in advanced cancers. Data came from immunoSEQ multiplex PCR; TCRdb stores just in-frame clones and leaves some out. Here the sample spans over 85,000 clones, roughly 87% being singletons. Sequenced here: CD4+ or CD8+ T cells sorted from blood, sampled in a trial of the OX40 agonist ivuxolimab. Receptors originate from an adult with an advanced solid tumor such as melanoma, head and neck, liver or kidney cancer. CDR3s include the opening cysteine and the closing phenylalanine or tryptophan. A D gene is named only where the DNA matches it firmly. Expanded clones get a size class; other rows say once, few or many, or leave the size out.

TRBV7-9,TRBJ1-1,TRBD1,.,TGTGCCAGCAGCCTTCAGGGGGGCACTGAAGCTTTCTTT,CASSLQGGTEAFF
TRBV6-1,TRBJ1-4,.,.,TGTGCCAGCAGTGATTCGGGGTCGGCTAATGAAAAACTGTTTTTT,CASSDSGSANEKLFF
TRBV11-2,TRBJ2-1,.,once,TGTGCCAGCAGCTTAGGAAACAATGAGCAGTTCTTC,CASSLGNNEQFF
TRBV6-5,TRBJ1-2,.,.,TGTGCCAGCAGCACAAAAGGTCGGGACCGCAGCTTCACCTTC,CASSTKGRDRSFTF
TRBV6-5,TRBJ2-1,.,.,TGTGCCAGCAGATTTCAGCTTCGCTCCTACAATGAGCAGTTCTTC,CASRFQLRSYNEQFF
TRBV7-8,TRBJ2-1,TRBD1,.,TGTGCCAGCAGCTTAGTTACACAGGGGAGATCGCGCCGCTCCTACAATGAGCAGTTCTTC,CASSLVTQGRSRRSYNEQFF
TRBV19,TRBJ1-2,.,.,TGTGCCAGTAGTATAGGGACAGAAGACTATGGCTACACCTTC,CASSIGTEDYGYTF
TRBV5-6,TRBJ1-3,.,.,TGTGCCAGCAGCTTGTGGGCAGGGTCTGGAAACACCATATATTTT,CASSLWAGSGNTIYF
TRBV4-2,TRBJ2-1,TRBD1,.,TGTGCCAGCAGGTCAGTAGGGGGCCCCCACAATGAGCAGTTCTTC,CASRSVGGPHNEQFF
TRBV9,TRBJ1-3,.,.,TGTGCCAGCAGCGTAACGGAATACTCTGGAAACACCATATATTTT,CASSVTEYSGNTIYF
TRBV7-6,TRBJ1-4,TRBD1,.,TGTGCCAGCAGCAACCACCGGGACAGGGGTGAAAAACTGTTTTTT,CASSNHRDRGEKLFF
TRBV2,TRBJ2-3,.,.,TGTGCCAGCAGACCCCTAGTGGGGGGGCCAGATACGCAGTATTTT,CASRPLVGGPDTQYF
TRBV11-2,TRBJ2-2,TRBD1,.,TGTGCCAGCAGCCCCAGGGGGCACACCGGGGAGCTGTTTTTT,CASSPRGHTGELFF
TRBV28,TRBJ1-1,TRBD1,.,TGTGCCAGCAGCTCCGCAGGGGGCCTTACTGCTGAAGCTTTCTTT,CASSSAGGLTAEAFF
TRBV5-1,TRBJ1-1,TRBD1,.,TGCGCCAGCAGCTTTTCGGGACAGGGGGTCCAAGCTTTCTTT,CASSFSGQGVQAFF
TRBV27,TRBJ2-3,TRBD1,.,TGTGCCAGCAGTTTTTCGGACAGGGGGGGCACAGATACGCAGTATTTT,CASSFSDRGGTDTQYF
TRBV5-1,TRBJ2-7,.,few,TGCGCCAGCAGCTACAGGGACTACGAGCAGTACTTC,CASSYRDYEQYF
TRBV9,TRBJ2-1,.,.,TGTGCCAGCAGCGGCCCTAGTGGGGAGGCCTACAATGAGCAGTTCTTC,CASSGPSGEAYNEQFF
TRBV7-2,TRBJ1-6,.,.,TGTGCCAGCAGCCAGGACGGCACAACACCCCTCCACTTT,CASSQDGTTPLHF
TRBV7-7,TRBJ2-3,TRBD2,.,TGTGCTAGCAGCTTAAGGCGGGGGGGCGTAGATACGCAGTATTTT,CASSLRRGGVDTQYF
TRBV16,TRBJ1-2,.,.,TGTGCCAGCAGTCCACTAAGGGACTCAGGCTACACCTTC,CASSPLRDSGYTF
TRBV9,TRBJ2-3,.,.,TGTGCCAGCAGCGCAACCGGGACCATCATAGGAGATACGCAGTATTTT,CASSATGTIIGDTQYF
TRBV18,TRBJ2-5,.,.,TGTGCCAGCTCATTGAGGCAGGGAGAGACCCAGTACTTC,CASSLRQGETQYF
TRBV11-2,TRBJ2-1,TRBD2,.,TGTGCCAGCAGCTCCGGGGCGGGGGGACCTTACAATGAGCAGTTCTTC,CASSSGAGGPYNEQFF
TRBV7-8,TRBJ2-4,.,few,TGTGCCAGCAGCTTAGGGAACGGAAGGGGGATGGACATTCAGTACTTC,CASSLGNGRGMDIQYF
TRBV6-6,TRBJ2-5,.,.,TGTGCCAGCACCAGGGACTCCCAAGAGACCCAGTACTTC,CASTRDSQETQYF
TRBV5-1,TRBJ2-7,.,.,TGCGCCAGCAGCTTTGGCCCCTACGAGCAGTACTTC,CASSFGPYEQYF
TRBV5-1,TRBJ2-5,TRBD2,.,TGCGCCAGCAGCTTTGGACCGGGGGGGCAGGGAGAGACCCAGTACTTC,CASSFGPGGQGETQYF
TRBV5-8,TRBJ1-3,.,.,TGTGCCAGCATCAAGAGACGGGAGGGTGGAAACACCATATATTTT,CASIKRREGGNTIYF
TRBV5-1,TRBJ2-7,.,.,TGCGCCAGCAGCTCGGGGGCCCGCGAGCAGTACTTC,CASSSGAREQYF
TRBV7-3,TRBJ2-3,.,.,TGTGCCAGCAGCCTAATTGGAGGGGGCACAGATACGCAGTATTTT,CASSLIGGGTDTQYF
TRBV7-3,TRBJ2-5,.,.,TGTGCCAGCAGCTCCTCTACTACGGAGACCCAGTACTTC,CASSSSTTETQYF
TRBV6-6,TRBJ1-1,.,once,TGTGCCAGCAGTTACTCTGCCAGTGAGGCGACTGAAGCTTTCTTT,CASSYSASEATEAFF
TRBV7-2,TRBJ2-5,.,.,TGTGCCAGCAGCCCCGCGGCACAAGAGACCCAGTACTTC,CASSPAAQETQYF
TRBV28,TRBJ2-2,.,.,TGTGCCAGCAGGGTCACCGGGGAGCTGTTTTTT,CASRVTGELFF
TRBV15,TRBJ1-2,.,.,TGTGCCACCAGCAGAGATCCCCAGGCCCAAGATGGCTACACCTTC,CATSRDPQAQDGYTF
TRBV6-5,TRBJ2-7,.,once,TGTGCCAGCACCTCCTTGGGGGAGGCCTACGAGCAGTACTTC,CASTSLGEAYEQYF
TRBV10-1,TRBJ1-1,.,.,TGCGCCAGCAGTGAATCGATAAGTATCGACACTGAAGCTTTCTTT,CASSESISIDTEAFF
TRBV19,TRBJ1-2,.,.,TGTGCCAGTAGTATCCACAGCTACCTCTGGGAGGGCTACACCTTC,CASSIHSYLWEGYTF
TRBV15,TRBJ1-1,TRBD1,.,TGTGCCACGGACAGGGGGAACACTGAAGCTTTCTTT,CATDRGNTEAFF
TRBV6-1,TRBJ1-4,TRBD1,.,TGTGCCAGCAGTGAAGGTTCGTTACAGGGGGCGCAGAAACTGTTTTTT,CASSEGSLQGAQKLFF
TRBV6-4,TRBJ1-1,.,once,TGTGCCAGCAGTGATAATCGGGGGACTGAAGCTTTCTTT,CASSDNRGTEAFF
TRBV14,TRBJ2-6,.,.,TGTGCCAGCAGCAAAGGGACCTCTGGGGCCAACGTCCTGACTTTC,CASSKGTSGANVLTF
TRBV5-1,TRBJ2-2,TRBD2,.,TGCGCCAGCAGCTCCATAGCGGGGGCCCACACCGGGGAGCTGTTTTTT,CASSSIAGAHTGELFF
TRBV5-5,TRBJ2-2,TRBD1,once,TGTGCCAGCAGCTTTCGCGGGACAGGGGGCACCGGGGAGCTGTTTTTT,CASSFRGTGGTGELFF
TRBV5-1,TRBJ2-2,TRBD1,.,TGCGCCAGCAGTACCCGGGACAGAGTCACCGGGGAGCTGTTTTTT,CASSTRDRVTGELFF
TRBV7-6,TRBJ2-3,.,once,TGTGCCAGCAGCACGACAGATACGCAGTATTTT,CASSTTDTQYF